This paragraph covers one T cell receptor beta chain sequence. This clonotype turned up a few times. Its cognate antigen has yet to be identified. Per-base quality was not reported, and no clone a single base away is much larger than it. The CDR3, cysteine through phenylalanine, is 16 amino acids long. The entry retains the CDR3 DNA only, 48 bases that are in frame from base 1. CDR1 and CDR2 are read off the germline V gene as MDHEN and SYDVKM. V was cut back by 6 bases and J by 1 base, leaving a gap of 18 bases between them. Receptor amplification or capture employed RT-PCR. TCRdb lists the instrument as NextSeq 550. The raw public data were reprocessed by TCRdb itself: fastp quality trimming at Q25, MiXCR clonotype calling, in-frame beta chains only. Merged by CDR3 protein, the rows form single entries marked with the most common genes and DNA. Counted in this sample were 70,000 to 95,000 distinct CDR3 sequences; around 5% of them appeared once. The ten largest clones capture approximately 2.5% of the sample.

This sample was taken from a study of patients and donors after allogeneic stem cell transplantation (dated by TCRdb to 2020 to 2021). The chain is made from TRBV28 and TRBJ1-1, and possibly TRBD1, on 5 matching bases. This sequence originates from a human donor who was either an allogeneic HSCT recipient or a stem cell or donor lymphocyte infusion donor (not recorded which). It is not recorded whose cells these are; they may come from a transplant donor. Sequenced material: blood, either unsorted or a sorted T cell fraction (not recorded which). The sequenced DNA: TGTGCCAGCAGACTGACCTCGGGGGTCGGGAACACTGAAGCTTTCTTT. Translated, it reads CASRLTSGVGNTEAFF. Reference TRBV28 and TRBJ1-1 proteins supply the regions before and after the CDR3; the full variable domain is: DVKVTQSSRYLVKRTGEKVFLECVQDMDHENMFWYRQDPGLGLRLIYFSYDVKMKEKGDIPEGYSVSREKKERFSLILESASTNQTSMYLCASRLTSGVGNTEAFFGQGTRLTVV.